Each of the 21 T cell receptor beta chains below was sequenced from the same sample in a study of blood T cells in healthy people across ages (dated by TCRdb to between 2014 and 2016). The library was produced with 5' RACE. A second PCR of about 7 to 12 cycles was run with a J-beta primer mix and a sample-barcoded 5' primer. TCRdb cleaned the public reads at Q25 with fastp, built clones with MiXCR and kept in-frame beta chains. Each record represents a unique CDR3 protein, reported with the most common genes and DNA among its rows. Present in this sample are 1.5 million to 2 million distinct CDR3 sequences, roughly two fifths of which were seen just once. Under 25% of the sample lies in the top ten. The sample comprised blood. These receptor sequences come from a human donor in good health.

The table lists this clonotype with a few counts. J is TRBJ1-5 and V is TRBV5-5; TRBD1 matches at 9 bases. The CDR3 covers 16 residues. Per germline, CDR1 SGHKS and CDR2 YYEKEE (reference sequence). Losses at the gene ends were 3 bases for V and 0 bases for J; bases not matched to a gene: 4. CDR3 sequence reads: CASSYTGGVSNQPQHF. The CDR3 bases are TGTGCCAGCAGCTACACAGGGGGCGTTAGCAATCAGCCCCAGCATTTT.

This clonotype was counted ten times or more. This chain uses TRBV20-1 with TRBJ2-7; no reliable D call. Germline V gene lookup returns CDR1 DFQATT and CDR2 SNEGSKA (reference sequence). This CDR3 spans 11 amino acids. V was shortened by 6 bases and J by 7 bases, with 13 bases between the two germline ends. The CDR3 spells CSARVRREQYF. CDR3 sequence (DNA): TGCAGTGCCCGGGTACGTCGGGAGCAGTACTTC.

The genes are TRBV7-3 and TRBJ2-7, with TRBD2 matching 8 bases. Germline assignment: CDR1 SGHTA and CDR2 FQGTGA. CDR3 length: 17 amino acids. V lost 1 base and J lost 1; bases outside the gene matches: 9. The chain's CDR3 is CASSLRGRVAGSYEQYF. In DNA form, the CDR3 reads TGTGCCAGCAGCTTAAGGGGGAGGGTAGCGGGGTCCTACGAGCAGTACTTC.

V usage is TRBV24-1 and J usage is TRBJ2-3; D is possibly TRBD2 (7 bases). The CDR3 contains 18 residues. The V gene lost 7 bases and the J gene lost 6 bases, with 28 bases spanning the gap. CDR1 KGHDR and CDR2 SFDVKD come from the germline V gene. This CDR3 is CATRRRGGTSSFRDTQYF. In DNA, the CDR3 is TGTGCCACCAGGAGGAGGGGGGGGACCTCCTCGTTTAGGGATACGCAGTATTTT.

The V and J genes are TRBV7-2 and TRBJ2-5; 11 positions match TRBD2. V was clipped by 3 bases and J by 5 bases; unmatched bases: 5. In germline, CDR1 is SGHTA, CDR2 FQGNSA. This CDR3 region has 15 residues. The CDR3 spells CASSFSGGGGETQYF. The CDR3 DNA reads TGTGCCAGCAGCTTTAGCGGGGGGGGCGGCGAGACCCAGTACTTC.

The rearrangement uses TRBV5-1 and TRBJ2-1, with TRBD2 matching over 8 bases. In germline, CDR1 is SGHRS, CDR2 YFSETQ. Unmatched junction bases numbered 15, after V lost 4 bases and J lost 0 bases. The CDR3 covers 19 residues. CDR3 loop: CASSHLNYGGAVSYNEQFF. The CDR3 nucleotides read TGCGCCAGCAGCCACTTGAATTACGGGGGGGCCGTCTCCTACAATGAGCAGTTCTTC.

This clonotype has only a few counts. The chain combines TRBV6-5 with TRBJ2-1, with 9 bases identical to TRBD2. V lost 6 bases to trimming and J lost 14 bases; unmatched junction nucleotides: 5. The CDR3 runs to 11 residues. The germline V gene has CDR1 MNHEY and CDR2 SVGAGI. The chain's CDR3 is CASSSQRGEFF. In DNA, the CDR3 is TGTGCCAGCAGCTCTCAGCGGGGGGAGTTCTTC.

V gene TRBV11-1 combines with J gene TRBJ2-7; unclear D gene. This CDR3 spans 12 amino acids. V was shortened by 5 bases and J by 6 bases, with 11 bases between the two germline ends. Germline V gene lookup returns CDR1 SGHAT and CDR2 FQDESV (reference sequence). The CDR3 region is CASSANKGEQYF. Written as DNA, the CDR3 is TGTGCCAGCAGCGCGAACAAGGGCGAGCAGTACTTC. The full variable domain, with the rest looked up from reference TRBV11-1 and TRBJ2-7, is EAEVAQSPRYKITEKSQAVAFWCDPISGHATLYWYRQILGQGPELLVQFQDESVVDDSQLPKDRFSAERLKGVDSTLKIQPAELGDSAMYLCASSANKGEQYFGPGTRLTVT.

This clonotype appeared a single time. V usage is TRBV30 and J usage is TRBJ1-2, with D perhaps TRBD1 (5 bases). Germline-derived CDR1 and CDR2 are GTSNPN and SVGIG (reference sequence). Trimming shortened V by 2 bases and J by 4 bases, and 14 bases separated the two germline ends. The CDR3 totals 14 residues. In DNA form, the CDR3 reads TGTGCCTGGAGTTGGGGGGGGTCAGCCTATGGCTACACCTTC. Translation: CAWSWGGSAYGYTF.

V usage is TRBV7-9 and J usage is TRBJ1-2, with a weak D call TRBD1 (6 bases). Trimming took off 5 bases at V and 3 bases at J, with 25 bases between the two ends. Germline V gene data show CDR1 as SEHNR and CDR2 as FQNEAQ (reference sequence). The CDR3 spans 18 residues. CDR3 sequence reads: CASSRTTVGQIGDYGYTF. CDR3 coding DNA: TGTGCCAGCAGCCGGACGACGGTTGGACAGATAGGGGACTATGGCTACACCTTC.

The DNA of the CDR3 is TGTGCCAGCAGTTCCCAAGGGGCGCGGGGCTACACCTTC. Translating gives CASSSQGARGYTF. The chain combines TRBV12-3 or TRBV12-4 with TRBJ1-2, with D possibly TRBD1 on 5 matching bases. This CDR3 contains 13 residues. The V gene lost 4 bases and the J gene lost 8 bases, with 14 bases spanning the gap.

The chain employs TRBV6-1 and TRBJ2-7; D is unclear. V was pared by 2 bases and J by 5 bases, with 10 bases between. Germline lookup yields CDR1 MNHNS and CDR2 SASEGT. This CDR3 contains 13 residues. The CDR3 is CASSEWGLDEQYF. The CDR3 DNA follows: TGTGCCAGCAGTGAATGGGGTTTAGACGAGCAGTACTTC.

The chain employs TRBV29-1 and TRBJ2-7; TRBD2 is a possible D gene (6 bases). V was cut by 5 bases and J by 0 bases, with 11 bases left in between. Germline loops: CDR1 SQVTM, CDR2 ANQGSEA. The CDR3 runs 13 residues. The CDR3 DNA sequence: TGCAGCGTTTCGGGGGTGGGCTCCTACGAGCAGTACTTC. Residues: CSVSGVGSYEQYF.

This clonotype was seen a few times. The chain couples TRBV18 to TRBJ2-4, with a weak D call TRBD1 (7 bases). V was cut by 10 bases and J by 8 bases, with 21 bases left in between. The CDR3 loop spans 14 amino acids. Germline V lookup: CDR1 KGHSH, CDR2 LQKENI. The CDR3 nucleotides read TGTGCCAACTCCCCAGGGGGAAGGAGGGACATTCAGTACTTC. Its protein is CANSPGGRRDIQYF.

V usage is TRBV7-9 and J usage is TRBJ1-5, with D possibly TRBD1 on 5 matching bases. This CDR3 spans 20 amino acids. V was pared by 5 bases and J by 0 bases, with 26 bases between. CDR1 SEHNR and CDR2 FQNEAQ come from the germline V gene (reference sequence). The CDR3 here is CASSPTPAGSLRDSNQPQHF. The CDR3 bases are TGTGCCAGCAGCCCGACCCCCGCAGGGAGCCTTCGGGATAGCAATCAGCCCCAGCATTTT.

This chain connects TRBV28 to TRBJ2-4, with TRBD2 matching 10 bases. The V and J ends lost 5 bases and 15 bases, in that order; junction bases with no gene match: 16. The CDR3 sequence is 15 residues long. The germline CDR1 and CDR2 sequences are MDHEN and SYDVKM. The CDR3 DNA reads TGTGCCAGCAGTGAACGTAGCGGGGGGTTCTACGAGCGGTACTTC. Translated, it gives CASSERSGGFYERYF. The full variable domain, in which reference TRBV28 and TRBJ2-4 provide the parts outside the CDR3, is DVKVTQSSRYLVKRTGEKVFLECVQDMDHENMFWYRQDPGLGLRLIYFSYDVKMKEKGDIPEGYSVSREKKERFSLILESASTNQTSMYLCASSERSGGFYERYFGAGTRLSVL.

This clonotype was counted only a few times. J is TRBJ2-5 and V is TRBV6-6, with 9 bases matching TRBD2. CDR3 length: 17 residues. Germline V gene lookup returns CDR1 MNHNY and CDR2 SVGAGI (reference sequence). The J segment lost 4 bases and the V segment lost 5 bases, leaving 14 bases of the junction unmatched. The CDR3 spells CASSPPPGRGGSETQYF. The CDR3 DNA is TGTGCCAGCAGTCCTCCCCCCGGGCGGGGGGGGTCAGAGACCCAGTACTTC.

The chain uses TRBV10-3 and TRBJ2-4, with a weak D call TRBD2 (6 bases). The germline V and J ends were trimmed by 10 bases and 13 bases, with 29 bases remaining between them. The germline V gene has CDR1 ENHRY and CDR2 SYGVKD. This CDR3 is built from 15 residues. DNA of the CDR3: TGTGCCACGCAAGGTACGCGGGAAAAAACGGGAGAGCAGTACTTC. Translated: CATQGTREKTGEQYF.

This clonotype was found a few times. V gene TRBV6-5 combines with J gene TRBJ2-3; D unclear. This CDR3 has 14 residues. V was trimmed by 6 bases and J by 4 bases, leaving 14 bases between them. The germline CDR1 and CDR2 sequences are MNHEY and SVGAGI. The CDR3 spells CASSLTDRPDTQYF. The CDR3 coding sequence is TGTGCCAGCAGCTTAACGGATAGGCCAGATACGCAGTATTTT.

The V call is TRBV11-2, the J call TRBJ2-1; 10 positions match TRBD2. Trimming at V came to 6 bases and at J to 6 bases, leaving 8 bases not matched to a gene. This CDR3 is 15 amino acids long. Germline CDR1 and CDR2: SGHAT and FQNNGV. This CDR3 reads CASSIAGGQTNEQFF. The CDR3 DNA reads TGTGCCAGCAGTATAGCGGGGGGCCAAACCAATGAGCAGTTCTTC.

The chain uses TRBV29-1 and TRBJ2-5, with TRBD2 matching 7 bases. This CDR3 region has 13 residues. Germline CDR1 and CDR2: SQVTM and ANQGSEA. Losses at the gene ends were 4 bases for V and 3 bases for J; bases not matched to a gene: 5. CDR3 coding DNA: TGCAGCGTTGGTGGGGGGGTCGAAGAGACCCAGTACTTC. This gives the protein CSVGGGVEETQYF.